Sequencing of this TCR beta chain was carried out in a study of shared clonotypes between healthy human individuals. Overall study findings and caveats: A limitation of the genetic and exposure-history diversity represented arose from few donors. Clonotype sharing across donors was expected to vary with sequencing depth.

Assay execution proceeded at the deep level. Profiling relied on immunoSEQ multiplex PCR, and the TCRdb table lists in-frame clones only, not all of them. The sample holds around 500,000 clones, about 72% seen once. CDR1 and CDR2 from the germline V gene are SNHLY and FYNNEI. There are 16 residues in the CDR3. V gave up 5 bases and J gave up 1 base; unmatched junction bases: 5. Concerning this clone: Its antigen remains unknown.

The genes are TRBV2 and TRBJ2-3; 11 bases agree with TRBD2. This TCR was recovered from a woman aged 40-49 years in good health. Some clones in this sample may be carry-over from other donors' samples. The sequencing sample was made of PBMCs. The CDR3 nucleotides read TGTGCCAGCAGTCATGGACTAGCGGGTCGCACAGATACGCAGTATTTT. Translating it yields CASSHGLAGRTDTQYF.